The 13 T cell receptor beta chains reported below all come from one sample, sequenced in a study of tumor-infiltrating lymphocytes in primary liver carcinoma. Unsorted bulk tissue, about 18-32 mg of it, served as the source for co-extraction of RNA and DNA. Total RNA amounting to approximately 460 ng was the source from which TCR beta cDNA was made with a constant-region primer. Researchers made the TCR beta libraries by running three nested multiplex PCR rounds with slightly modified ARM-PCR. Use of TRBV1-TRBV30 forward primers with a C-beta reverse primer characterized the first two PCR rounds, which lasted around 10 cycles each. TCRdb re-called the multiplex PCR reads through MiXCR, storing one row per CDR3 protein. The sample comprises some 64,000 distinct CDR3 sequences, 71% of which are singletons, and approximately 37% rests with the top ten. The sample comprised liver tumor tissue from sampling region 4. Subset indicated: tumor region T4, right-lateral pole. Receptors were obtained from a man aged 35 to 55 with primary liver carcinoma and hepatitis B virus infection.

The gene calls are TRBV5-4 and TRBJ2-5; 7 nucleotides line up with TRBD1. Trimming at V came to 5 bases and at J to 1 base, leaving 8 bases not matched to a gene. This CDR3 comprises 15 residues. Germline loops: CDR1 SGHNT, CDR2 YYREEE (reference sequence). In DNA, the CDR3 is TGTGCCAGCAGTCTAGACAGGGAAATCCAAGAGACCCAGTACTTC. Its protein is CASSLDREIQETQYF.

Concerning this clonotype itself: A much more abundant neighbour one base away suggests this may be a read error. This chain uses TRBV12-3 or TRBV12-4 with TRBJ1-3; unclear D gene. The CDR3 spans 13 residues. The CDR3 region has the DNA TGTGTCAGCAGTCCCCACTCTGGAAACACCATATATTTT. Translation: CVSSPHSGNTIYF.

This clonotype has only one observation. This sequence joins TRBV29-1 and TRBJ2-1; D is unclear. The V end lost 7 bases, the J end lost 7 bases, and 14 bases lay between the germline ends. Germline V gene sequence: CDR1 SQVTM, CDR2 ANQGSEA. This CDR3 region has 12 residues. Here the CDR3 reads CSAMSTLNEQFF. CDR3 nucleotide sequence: TGCAGCGCTATGAGTACTCTTAATGAGCAGTTCTTC.

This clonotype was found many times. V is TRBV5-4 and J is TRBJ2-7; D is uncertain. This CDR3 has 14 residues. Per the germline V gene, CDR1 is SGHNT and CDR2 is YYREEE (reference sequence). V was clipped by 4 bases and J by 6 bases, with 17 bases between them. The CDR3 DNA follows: TGTGCCAGCAGCCCCGACCTCTCATCCAGCGAGCAGTACTTC. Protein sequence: CASSPDLSSSEQYF.

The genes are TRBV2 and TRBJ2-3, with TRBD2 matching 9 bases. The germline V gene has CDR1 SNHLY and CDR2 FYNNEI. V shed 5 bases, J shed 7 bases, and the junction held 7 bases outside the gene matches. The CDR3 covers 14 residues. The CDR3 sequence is CASSWTSVRNTQYF. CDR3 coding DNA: TGTGCCAGCAGTTGGACTAGCGTGCGAAATACGCAGTATTTT.

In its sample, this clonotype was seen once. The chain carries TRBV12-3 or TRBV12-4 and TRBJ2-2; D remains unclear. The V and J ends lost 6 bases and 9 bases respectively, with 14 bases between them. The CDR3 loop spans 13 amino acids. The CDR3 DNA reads TGTGCCAGCAGCGGCTACTCCACACGGGAGCTGTTTTTT. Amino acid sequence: CASSGYSTRELFF.

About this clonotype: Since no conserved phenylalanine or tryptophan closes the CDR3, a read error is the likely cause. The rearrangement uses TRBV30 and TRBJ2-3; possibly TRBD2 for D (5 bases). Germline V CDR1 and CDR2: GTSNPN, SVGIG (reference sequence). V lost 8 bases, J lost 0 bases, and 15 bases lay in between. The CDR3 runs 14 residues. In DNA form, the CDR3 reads TGTGCCCGAGGCGGGCCCAGTAGCACAGATACGCAGTATTCT. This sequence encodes CARGGPSSTDTQYS.

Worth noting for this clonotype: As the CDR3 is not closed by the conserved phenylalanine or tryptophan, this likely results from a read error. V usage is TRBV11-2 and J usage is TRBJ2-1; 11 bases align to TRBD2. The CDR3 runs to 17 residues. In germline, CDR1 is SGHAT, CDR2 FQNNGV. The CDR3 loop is CASKRGSGRAGYNEQFS. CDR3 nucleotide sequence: TGTGCCAGCAAGAGAGGTAGCGGGAGGGCCGGTTACAACGAGCAGTTCTCT.

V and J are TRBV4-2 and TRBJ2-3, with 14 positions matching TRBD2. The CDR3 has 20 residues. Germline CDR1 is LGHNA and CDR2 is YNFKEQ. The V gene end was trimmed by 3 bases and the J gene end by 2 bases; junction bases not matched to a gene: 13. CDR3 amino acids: CASSHLQGTSGSELTDTQYF. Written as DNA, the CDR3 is TGTGCCAGCAGCCATCTCCAGGGGACTAGCGGGAGCGAACTCACAGATACGCAGTATTTT.

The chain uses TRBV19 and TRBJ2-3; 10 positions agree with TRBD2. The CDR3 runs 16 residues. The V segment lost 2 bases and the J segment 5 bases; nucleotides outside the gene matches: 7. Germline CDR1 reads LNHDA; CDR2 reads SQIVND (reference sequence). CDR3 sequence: CASSIIAGGAQDTQYF. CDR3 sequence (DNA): TGTGCCAGTAGTATAATAGCGGGAGGCGCACAAGATACGCAGTATTTT.

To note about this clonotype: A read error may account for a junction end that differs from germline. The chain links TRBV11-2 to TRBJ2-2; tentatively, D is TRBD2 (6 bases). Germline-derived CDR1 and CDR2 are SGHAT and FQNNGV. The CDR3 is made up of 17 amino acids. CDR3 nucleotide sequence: TGTGCCAGCGACTTAGCATTAGGAGGGGTGAACACCTGGGAGTTGTTTTTT. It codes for CASDLALGGVNTWELFF. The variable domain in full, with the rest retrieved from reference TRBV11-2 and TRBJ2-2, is EAGVAQSPRYKIIEKRQSVAFWCNPISGHATLYWYQQILGQGPKLLIQFQNNGVVDDSQLPKDRFSAERLKGVDSTLKIQPAKLEDSAVYLCASDLALGGVNTWELFFGEGSRLTVL.

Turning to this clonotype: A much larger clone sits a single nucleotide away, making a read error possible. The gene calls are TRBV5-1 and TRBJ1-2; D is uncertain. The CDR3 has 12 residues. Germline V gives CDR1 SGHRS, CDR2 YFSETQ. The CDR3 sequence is CASSASNYGYIF. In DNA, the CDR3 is TGCGCCAGCAGCGCATCTAACTATGGCTACATCTTC.

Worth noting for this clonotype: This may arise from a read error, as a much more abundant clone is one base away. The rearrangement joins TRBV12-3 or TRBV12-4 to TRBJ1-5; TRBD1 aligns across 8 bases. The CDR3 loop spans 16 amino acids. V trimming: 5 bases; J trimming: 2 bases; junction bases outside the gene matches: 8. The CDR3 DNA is TGTGCCAGCAGTACAGCTCCGGGACAGGGCAATCAGCCCCAGCATTTT. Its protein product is CASSTAPGQGNQPQHF.